The sequence of this TCR beta chain was determined in a study of T cell repertoires in cytomegalovirus infection. As for the study in general: Recently identified HLA-C-restricted CMV epitopes were among the peptides used. Public TCR beta signatures marked donors with CMV infection and the matching HLA.

One entry per CDR3 protein results from TCRdb running MiXCR on the reads. The sample has roughly 730,000 distinct CDR3 sequences; roughly 36% are singletons. Ten or more counts support this clonotype. Antigen unknown. The TCR sequence derives from a human donor in good health (CMV status not recorded). Some clones in this sample may be carry-over from other donors' samples. The specimen comprised cultured PBMCs, sampled from culture after CMV antigen stimulation.

CDR3 residues: CASSFIYGNTEAFF. CDR3 coding DNA: TGTGCCAGCAGCTTTATTTACGGGAACACTGAAGCTTTCTTT. The chain couples TRBV7-2 to TRBJ1-1, with D unresolved. The V gene's germline CDR1 is SGHTA and CDR2 FQGNSA. The CDR3 has 14 amino acids. V was trimmed by 3 bases and J by 1 base, leaving 9 bases between them.